Following are 31 T cell receptor beta chains from one sample sequenced in a study of blood T cell repertoires in COVID-19 (dated by TCRdb to the early 2020s). The library was made by the immunoSEQ multiplex PCR assay. TCRdb re-hosts the immuneACCESS table, in-frame sequences only. Its copies lack some clones; in the studies checked, an unresolved V gene accounts for under half of them, and the cause for the rest is not known. The sample profile shows about 140,000 clones; about 85% of them were found once. The ten largest clones represent more than 2.5% of the sample. Specimen: peripheral blood. The receptors shown here come from a human donor with COVID-19, enrolled during active disease. The donor label of this sample is uncertain.

The chain has TRBV11-2 and TRBJ2-7, with a weak D call TRBD1 (6 bases). V lost 11 bases and J 2 bases, leaving 10 bases between the germline ends. The CDR3 covers 11 residues. Germline V gives CDR1 SGHAT, CDR2 FQNNGV. The CDR3 reads CAGGQTYEQYF. CDR3 DNA sequence: TGTGCCGGAGGACAGACCTACGAGCAGTACTTC. The whole variable domain, remainder taken from reference TRBV11-2 and TRBJ2-7, is EAGVAQSPRYKIIEKRQSVAFWCNPISGHATLYWYQQILGQGPKLLIQFQNNGVVDDSQLPKDRFSAERLKGVDSTLKIQPAKLEDSAVYLCAGGQTYEQYFGPGTRLTVT.

The chain uses TRBV7-2 and TRBJ1-2; D is perhaps TRBD1 (5 bases). V lost 1 base to trimming and J lost 4 bases, with 13 bases between them. CDR1 and CDR2 (germline): SGHTA, FQGNSA. This CDR3 spans 15 amino acids. CDR3 DNA: TGTGCCAGCAGCTTAGGGAGGGGTGAATCCTATGGCTACACCTTC. It codes for CASSLGRGESYGYTF.

This chain connects TRBV27 to TRBJ1-2; possibly TRBD1 for D (5 bases). Germline V CDR1 and CDR2: MNHEY, SMNVEV (reference sequence). The CDR3 contains 13 residues. Trimming removed 5 bases from V and 8 bases from J, with 15 bases in between. The DNA of the CDR3 is TGTGCCAGCAGTGGTCGCGGGGGGTGGGGCTACACCTTC. Translating gives CASSGRGGWGYTF.

This clone was seen a handful of times. The chain links TRBV3-1 (or the pseudogene TRBV3-2) to TRBJ1-1, with D tentatively TRBD1 (5 bases). The CDR3 has 13 amino acids. Trimming stripped 1 base from V and 8 bases from J, with 11 bases between. Germline loops: CDR1 LGHDT, CDR2 YNNKEL (reference sequence). CDR3 sequence: CASSQVRGFEAFF. CDR3 DNA sequence: TGTGCCAGCAGCCAAGTAAGGGGATTCGAAGCTTTCTTT.

This clone came up a few times. This sequence joins TRBV25-1 and TRBJ2-7; TRBD2 might be the D (6 bases). The CDR3 sequence is 14 residues long. The V gene lost 8 bases and the J gene lost 2 bases, with 16 bases spanning the gap. Germline lookup yields CDR1 MGHDK and CDR2 SYGVNS. CDR3 region: CASASGTDPYEQYF. CDR3 in DNA: TGTGCCAGCGCATCCGGGACTGACCCCTACGAGCAGTACTTC.

This chain joins TRBV6-1 and TRBJ1-1; TRBD1 matches 7 bases. The CDR3 sequence is 13 residues long. V lost 2 bases and J lost 5; bases outside the gene matches: 2. The V gene's germline CDR1 is MNHNS and CDR2 SASEGT. The CDR3 spells CASSEQGQTEAFF. In DNA, the CDR3 is TGTGCCAGCAGTGAACAGGGACAGACTGAAGCTTTCTTT.

The rearrangement joins TRBV28 to TRBJ2-7; 8 nucleotides align to TRBD1. CDR3 size: 13 residues. V was clipped by 7 bases and J by 4 bases; unmatched bases: 6. Per germline, CDR1 MDHEN and CDR2 SYDVKM. CDR3 amino acids: CASNPDRAYEQYF. DNA for the CDR3: TGTGCCAGCAACCCGGACAGGGCGTACGAGCAGTACTTC. The whole variable domain, remainder taken from reference TRBV28 and TRBJ2-7, is DVKVTQSSRYLVKRTGEKVFLECVQDMDHENMFWYRQDPGLGLRLIYFSYDVKMKEKGDIPEGYSVSREKKERFSLILESASTNQTSMYLCASNPDRAYEQYFGPGTRLTVT.

The genes are TRBV19 and TRBJ1-2; 8 nucleotides agree with TRBD1. Germline assignment: CDR1 LNHDA and CDR2 SQIVND (reference sequence). This CDR3 spans 14 amino acids. Trimming at V came to 10 bases and at J to 5 bases, leaving 12 bases not matched to a gene. This CDR3 is CATVDRAAGYGYTF. CDR3 sequence (DNA): TGTGCCACCGTGGACAGGGCCGCTGGGTATGGCTACACCTTC.

The chain couples TRBV11-2 to TRBJ1-2; maybe TRBD1 (5 bases). Germline assignment: CDR1 SGHAT and CDR2 FQNNGV. Trimming took off 1 base at V and 8 bases at J, with 8 bases between the two ends. The CDR3 runs 12 residues. This CDR3 is CASSLAGYGYTF. CDR3 DNA: TGTGCCAGCAGCTTAGCAGGGTACGGCTACACCTTC.

The gene calls are TRBV4-2 and TRBJ2-1; TRBD2 matches 9 bases. The CDR3 runs 16 residues. V lost 1 base to trimming and J lost 4 bases; unmatched junction nucleotides: 5. CDR1 and CDR2 from the germline V gene are LGHNA and YNFKEQ. CDR3 coding DNA: TGTGCCAGCAGCCAAGGGCCTAGCGGGGCTTACAATGAGCAGTTCTTC. It encodes CASSQGPSGAYNEQFF.

The sample holds a few counts of this clone. This sequence joins TRBV11-2 and TRBJ1-2; D uncertain. This CDR3 contains 15 residues. Trimming took off 0 bases at V and 7 bases at J, with 15 bases between the two ends. Germline V gives CDR1 SGHAT, CDR2 FQNNGV. For the CDR3, the DNA is TGTGCCAGCAGCTTAGATTTCATGGGAGTCTCTGGCTACACCTTC. Its translation is CASSLDFMGVSGYTF. Supplemented by reference TRBV11-2 and TRBJ1-2, the full variable domain reads EAGVAQSPRYKIIEKRQSVAFWCNPISGHATLYWYQQILGQGPKLLIQFQNNGVVDDSQLPKDRFSAERLKGVDSTLKIQPAKLEDSAVYLCASSLDFMGVSGYTFGSGTRLTVV.

The V call is TRBV6-5, the J call TRBJ2-7; 7 bases are a match to TRBD2. The CDR3 runs to 13 residues. Germline lookup yields CDR1 MNHEY and CDR2 SVGAGI. With V trimmed by 6 bases and J by 4 bases, 6 bases remained unmatched. CDR3 sequence (DNA): TGTGCCAGCAGGGGAGGGGACCTTTACGAGCAGTACTTC. Its translation: CASRGGDLYEQYF.

The rearrangement joins TRBV25-1 to TRBJ2-3; TRBD1 matches at 10 bases. Germline assignment: CDR1 MGHDK and CDR2 SYGVNS. This CDR3 has 15 amino acids. Trimming removed 4 bases from V and 4 bases from J; junction bases left unmatched: 5. CDR3 amino acids: CASSGDRGNADTQYF. CDR3 sequence (DNA): TGTGCCAGCAGTGGGGACAGGGGTAATGCAGATACGCAGTATTTT.

This clone occurred once. This chain links TRBV3-1 (or the pseudogene TRBV3-2) with TRBJ1-1; TRBD1 is a possible D gene (6 bases). Germline V gives CDR1 LGHDT, CDR2 YNNKEL (reference sequence). Trimming stripped 2 bases from V and 6 bases from J, with 10 bases between. This CDR3 region has 13 residues. The CDR3 region has the DNA TGTGCCAGCAGCCAATCCAGGGGCGCTGAAGCTTTCTTT. Its translation is CASSQSRGAEAFF.

J is TRBJ2-7 and V is TRBV5-4; a weak D match, TRBD2 (5 bases). CDR3 length: 15 residues. The V end was cut by 2 bases, the J end by 2 bases, with 14 bases between. Germline V gene sequence: CDR1 SGHNT, CDR2 YYREEE (reference sequence). DNA of the CDR3: TGTGCCAGCAGCTTAAGGCGGGTCCCCCCCTACGAGCAGTACTTC. Translated: CASSLRRVPPYEQYF.

The chain links TRBV5-1 to TRBJ2-3; 8 positions agree with TRBD2. The CDR3 runs 18 residues. With V trimmed by 2 bases and J by 5 bases, 16 bases remained unmatched. Germline V gene sequence: CDR1 SGHRS, CDR2 YFSETQ. CDR3 DNA sequence: TGCGCCAGCAGCTTTGAAAACCGGGGGGGCAGCGAGAAAGATACGCAGTATTTT. Protein: CASSFENRGGSEKDTQYF.

In nucleotides, the CDR3 is TGTGCCAGCAGCGTAGCGGGGGGCAGTTTCACAGATACGCAGTATTTT. Its protein is CASSVAGGSFTDTQYF. The chain joins TRBV9 to TRBJ2-3; TRBD2 might be the D (7 bases). Trimming cost V 0 bases and J 2 bases, with 13 bases left between them. The CDR3 has 16 residues. The germline V gene encodes CDR1 SGDLS and CDR2 YYNGEE.

The CDR3 DNA is TGTGCCAGCAGCTTAGATCAGGGAAACGAGCAGTACTTC. Translation: CASSLDQGNEQYF. The chain recombines TRBV11-3 with TRBJ2-7; D may be TRBD1 (5 bases). V lost 0 bases and J 5 bases, leaving 8 bases between the germline ends. The germline V gene encodes CDR1 SGHNT and CDR2 YENEEA. CDR3 size: 13 residues. The whole variable domain, remainder taken from reference TRBV11-3 and TRBJ2-7, is EAGVVQSPRYKIIEKKQPVAFWCNPISGHNTLYWYLQNLGQGPELLIRYENEEAVDDSQLPKDRFSAERLKGVDSTLKIQPAELGDSAVYLCASSLDQGNEQYFGPGTRLTVT.

The chain employs TRBV7-3 and TRBJ1-1; a possible D gene is TRBD1 (6 bases). The V and J ends lost 5 bases and 3 bases respectively, with 10 bases between them. In germline, CDR1 is SGHTA, CDR2 FQGTGA. The CDR3 runs to 13 residues. The chain's CDR3 is CASSKDRYTEAFF. In DNA, the CDR3 is TGTGCCAGCAGCAAGGACAGATACACTGAAGCTTTCTTT.

This clone occurred once. The rearrangement joins TRBV2 to TRBJ1-5, with 9 bases fitting TRBD1. This CDR3 has 15 amino acids. Germline V gives CDR1 SNHLY, CDR2 FYNNEI. V dropped 3 bases and J dropped 7; count of bases not matched to a gene: 7. CDR3 loop: CASSEGQGAGQPQHF. Here the CDR3 DNA reads TGTGCCAGCAGTGAGGGACAGGGCGCGGGACAGCCCCAGCATTTT.

This chain connects TRBV6-5 to TRBJ1-3, with D possibly TRBD1 on 6 matching bases. V lost 0 bases and J 3 bases, leaving 9 bases between the germline ends. The CDR3 loop spans 15 amino acids. Germline assignment: CDR1 MNHEY and CDR2 SVGAGI. The CDR3 bases are TGTGCCAGCAGTTACTCCCCGGACAGTGGAAACACCATATATTTT. This gives the protein CASSYSPDSGNTIYF.

The chain employs TRBV7-3 and TRBJ2-2; D gene ambiguous. The germline V gene encodes CDR1 SGHTA and CDR2 FQGTGA. The CDR3 is 14 residues long. Trimming left V 2 bases short and J 4 bases short, with 8 bases between. CDR3 sequence reads: CASSLRARTGELFF. CDR3 nucleotides: TGTGCCAGCAGCTTACGAGCGCGCACCGGGGAGCTGTTTTTT.

This clone has just one count. This chain uses TRBV6-5 with TRBJ2-3; TRBD1 aligns across 7 bases. The CDR3 runs 14 residues. Germline V gives CDR1 MNHEY, CDR2 SVGAGI. Trimming took 2 bases from V and 8 from J; bases not matched to a gene: 7. The CDR3 reads CASSYDRVGFTQYF. The CDR3 DNA sequence: TGTGCCAGCAGTTACGACAGGGTGGGATTTACGCAGTATTTT.

The gene calls are TRBV6-6 and TRBJ1-2; D unclear. The CDR3 is 14 amino acids. Germline V gene lookup returns CDR1 MNHNY and CDR2 SVGAGI (reference sequence). The V end lost 0 bases, the J end lost 4 bases, and 9 bases lay between the germline ends. CDR3 sequence: CASSYSGEGYGYTF. As DNA, the CDR3 is TGTGCCAGCAGTTACTCTGGGGAGGGCTATGGCTACACCTTC.

The CDR3 DNA is TGTGCCAGCAGCTTTGAAGCCCCAGGGGAAGCTTTCTTT. This sequence encodes CASSFEAPGEAFF. The rearrangement uses TRBV11-1 and TRBJ1-1, with D possibly matching TRBD1 (5 bases). CDR1 is SGHAT and CDR2 is FQDESV in the germline V gene (reference sequence). V lost 3 bases and J 8 bases, leaving 13 bases between the germline ends. This CDR3 has 13 amino acids.

The V gene is TRBV7-6, the J gene TRBJ2-7; 9 positions agree with TRBD1. V shed 5 bases, J shed 0 bases, and the junction held 8 bases outside the gene matches. CDR3 length: 16 residues. Per germline, CDR1 SGHVS and CDR2 FNYEAQ. The DNA for the CDR3 is TGTGCCAGCAGCCCGACTCCGGGACAGGGCTCCTACGAGCAGTACTTC. It encodes CASSPTPGQGSYEQYF.

This chain joins TRBV5-1 and TRBJ2-7; 7 bases are a match to TRBD2. This CDR3 spans 16 amino acids. Germline V CDR1 and CDR2: SGHRS, YFSETQ. Losses at the gene ends were 0 bases for V and 2 bases for J; bases not matched to a gene: 8. The CDR3 region has the DNA TGCGCCAGCAGCTTGGCCCCGGGGGGAGGTGCCTACGAGCAGTACTTC. Translated, it gives CASSLAPGGGAYEQYF.

The V call is TRBV13, the J call TRBJ2-1; 7 nucleotides match TRBD2. Germline values: CDR1 PRHDT, CDR2 FYEKMQ (reference sequence). The ends lost 0 bases at V and 13 bases at J; junction bases unmatched: 9. The CDR3 sequence is 14 residues long. This CDR3 reads CASSLGSTASGQFF. The CDR3 region has the DNA TGTGCCAGCAGCTTAGGCTCAACGGCTAGCGGACAGTTCTTC.

This chain joins TRBV18 and TRBJ2-5, with 13 bases that match TRBD2. The CDR3 consists of 18 residues. The V gene end was trimmed by 4 bases and the J gene end by 5 bases; junction bases not matched to a gene: 13. Germline-derived CDR1 and CDR2 are KGHSH and LQKENI. CDR3 nucleotides: TGTGCCAGCTCACACGAGACTAGCGGGGGGACCGGCGGGGAGACCCAGTACTTC. Amino acid sequence: CASSHETSGGTGGETQYF.

This clone was found a few times. V usage is TRBV27 and J usage is TRBJ1-6; no clear D gene. Trimming cost V 2 bases and J 7 bases, with 9 bases left between them. CDR3 length: 14 amino acids. CDR1 is MNHEY and CDR2 is SMNVEV in the germline V gene (reference sequence). For the CDR3, the DNA is TGTGCCAGCAGTTTAGATATACTGAATTCACCCCTCCACTTT. Residues: CASSLDILNSPLHF.

The CDR3, as DNA: TGTGCCAGCAGCTTAGGGCTGGCGGGGGGGAACACCGGGGAGCTGTTTTTT. Protein product: CASSLGLAGGNTGELFF. The rearrangement joins TRBV11-2 to TRBJ2-2, with 8 bases lining up with TRBD2. Germline V gene data show CDR1 as SGHAT and CDR2 as FQNNGV. With V trimmed by 1 base and J by 1 base, 5 bases remained unmatched. This CDR3 comprises 17 residues. The full variable domain, with the rest looked up from reference TRBV11-2 and TRBJ2-2, is EAGVAQSPRYKIIEKRQSVAFWCNPISGHATLYWYQQILGQGPKLLIQFQNNGVVDDSQLPKDRFSAERLKGVDSTLKIQPAKLEDSAVYLCASSLGLAGGNTGELFFGEGSRLTVL.